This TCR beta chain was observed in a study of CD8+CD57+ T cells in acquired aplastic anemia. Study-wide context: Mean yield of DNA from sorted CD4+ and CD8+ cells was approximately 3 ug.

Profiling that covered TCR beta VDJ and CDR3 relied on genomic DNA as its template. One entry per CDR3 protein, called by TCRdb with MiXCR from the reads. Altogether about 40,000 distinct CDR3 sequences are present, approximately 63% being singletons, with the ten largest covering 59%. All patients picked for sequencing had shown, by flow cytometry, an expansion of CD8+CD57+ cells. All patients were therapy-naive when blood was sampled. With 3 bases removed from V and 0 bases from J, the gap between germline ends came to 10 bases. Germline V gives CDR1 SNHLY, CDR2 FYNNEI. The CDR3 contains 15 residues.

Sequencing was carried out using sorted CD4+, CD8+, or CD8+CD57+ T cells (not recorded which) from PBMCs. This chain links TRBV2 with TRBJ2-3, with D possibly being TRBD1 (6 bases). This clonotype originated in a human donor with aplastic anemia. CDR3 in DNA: TGTGCCAGCAGTGAGGGGGCGGCTAGCACAGATACGCAGTATTTT. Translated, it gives CASSEGAASTDTQYF. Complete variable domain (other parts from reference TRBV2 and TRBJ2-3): EPEVTQTPSHQVTQMGQEVILRCVPISNHLYFYWYRQILGQKVEFLVSFYNNEISEKSEIFDDQFSVERPDGSNFTLKIRSTKLEDSAMYFCASSEGAASTDTQYFGPGTRLTVL.